This T cell receptor beta chain was sequenced in a study of PD-L1 blockade in urothelial cancer. Across the study: Individuals in the cohort had been given 0 to 3 earlier chemotherapy regimens. Reported median T cell count for blood samples was around 140,000.

The V gene lost 7 bases and the J gene lost 6 bases, with 19 bases spanning the gap. Germline V CDR1 and CDR2: SNHLY, FYNNEI. The CDR3 covers 15 residues. The method was immunoSEQ multiplex PCR; TCRdb's version includes in-frame clones alone and lacks a portion of them. Of 85,000 to 90,000 clones listed, over 90% are singletons. This clone appeared once. Its target is unknown. Study-wide results and caveats: At 3 weeks on treatment, tumor-associated clones expanded more with durable benefit.

The origin of this receptor is a man aged 60 to 75 with urothelial cancer. The chain carries TRBV2 and TRBJ1-5; D not resolved. The sample consisted of PBMCs, taken around atezolizumab (anti-PD-L1) treatment. The CDR3 nucleotides read TGTGCCAGCATGATGACAACATCCGGGGTTCAGCCCCAGCATTTT. Translated: CASMMTTSGVQPQHF.